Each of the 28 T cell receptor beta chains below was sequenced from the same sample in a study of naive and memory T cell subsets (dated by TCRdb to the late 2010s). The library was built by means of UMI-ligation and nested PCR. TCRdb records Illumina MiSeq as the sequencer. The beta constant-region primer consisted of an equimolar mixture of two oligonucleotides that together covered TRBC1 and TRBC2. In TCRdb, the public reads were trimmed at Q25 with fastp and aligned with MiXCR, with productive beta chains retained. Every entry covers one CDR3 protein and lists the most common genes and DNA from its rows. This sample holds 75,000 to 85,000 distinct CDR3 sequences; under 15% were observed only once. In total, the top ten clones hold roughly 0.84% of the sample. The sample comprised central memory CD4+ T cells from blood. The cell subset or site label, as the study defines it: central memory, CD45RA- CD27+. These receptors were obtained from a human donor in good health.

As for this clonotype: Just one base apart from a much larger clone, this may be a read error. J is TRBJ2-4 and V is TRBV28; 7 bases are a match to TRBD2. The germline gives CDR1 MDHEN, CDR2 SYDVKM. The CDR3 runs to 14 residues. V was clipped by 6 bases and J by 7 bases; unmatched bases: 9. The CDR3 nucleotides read TGTGCCAGCAGGGGGGGGAGTGGTCGCAACATTCAGTACTTC. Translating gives CASRGGSGRNIQYF.

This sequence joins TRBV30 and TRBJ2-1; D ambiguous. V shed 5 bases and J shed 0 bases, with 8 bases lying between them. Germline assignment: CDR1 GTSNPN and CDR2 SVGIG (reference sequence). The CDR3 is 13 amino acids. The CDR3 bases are TGTGCCTGGGCGCAGAGCTCCTACAATGAGCAGTTCTTC. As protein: CAWAQSSYNEQFF.

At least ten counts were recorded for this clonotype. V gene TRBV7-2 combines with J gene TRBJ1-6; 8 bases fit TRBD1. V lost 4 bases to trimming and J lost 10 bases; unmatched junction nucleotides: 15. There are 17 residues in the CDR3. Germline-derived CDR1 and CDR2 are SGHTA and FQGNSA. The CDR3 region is CASSSSGAGQVGSPLHF. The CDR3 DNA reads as TGTGCCAGCAGCTCGAGTGGAGCGGGACAGGTTGGATCACCCCTCCACTTT. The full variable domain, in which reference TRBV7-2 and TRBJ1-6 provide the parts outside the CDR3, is GAGVSQSPSNKVTEKGKDVELRCDPISGHTALYWYRQSLGQGLEFLIYFQGNSAPDKSGLPSDRFSAERTGGSVSTLTIQRTQQEDSAVYLCASSSSGAGQVGSPLHFGNGTRLTVT.

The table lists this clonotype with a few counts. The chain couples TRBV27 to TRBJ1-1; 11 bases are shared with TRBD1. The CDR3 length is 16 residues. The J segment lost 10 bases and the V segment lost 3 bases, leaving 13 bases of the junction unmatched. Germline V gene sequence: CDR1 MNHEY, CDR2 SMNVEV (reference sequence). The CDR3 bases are TGTGCCAGCAGTTTCGGACAGGGGGCCGACCTCGCGAGAGCTTTCTTT. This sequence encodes CASSFGQGADLARAFF.

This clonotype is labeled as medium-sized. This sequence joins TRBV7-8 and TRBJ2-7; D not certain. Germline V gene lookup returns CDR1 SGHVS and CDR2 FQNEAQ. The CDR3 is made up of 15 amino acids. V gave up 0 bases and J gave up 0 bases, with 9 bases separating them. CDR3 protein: CASSLAVGYSYEQYF. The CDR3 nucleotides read TGTGCCAGCAGCTTAGCGGTGGGGTACTCCTACGAGCAGTACTTC.

The CDR3 sequence: CASSLNRAANEKLFF. Written as DNA, the CDR3 is TGTGCCAGCAGTCTAAACCGAGCGGCTAATGAAAAACTGTTTTTT. V and J are TRBV27 and TRBJ1-4; D call uncertain. CDR3 length equals 15 residues. Germline V gives CDR1 MNHEY, CDR2 SMNVEV (reference sequence). The V gene lost 5 bases and the J gene lost 3 bases, with 13 bases spanning the gap.

CDR3 residues: CASNSEQGGTEAFF. The CDR3 DNA reads TGTGCCAGCAACTCAGAACAGGGAGGGACTGAAGCTTTCTTT. The chain is built from TRBV5-4 and TRBJ1-1, with D possibly TRBD1 on 6 matching bases. The CDR3 covers 14 residues. CDR1 and CDR2 from the germline V gene are SGHNT and YYREEE (reference sequence). Between the trimmed V and J ends, which lost 6 bases and 5 bases, there was a span of 17 bases.

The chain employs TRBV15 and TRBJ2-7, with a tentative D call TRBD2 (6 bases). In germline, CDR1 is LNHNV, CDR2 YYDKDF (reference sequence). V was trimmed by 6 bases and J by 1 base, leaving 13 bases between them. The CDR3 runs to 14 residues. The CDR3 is CATRKGGPSYEQYF. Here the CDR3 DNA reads TGTGCCACCAGGAAGGGAGGCCCGTCCTACGAGCAGTACTTC. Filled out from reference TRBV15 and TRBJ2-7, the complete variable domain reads DAMVIQNPRYQVTQFGKPVTLSCSQTLNHNVMYWYQQKSSQAPKLLFHYYDKDFNNEADTPDNFQSRRPNTSFCFLDIRSPGLGDTAMYLCATRKGGPSYEQYFGPGTRLTVT.

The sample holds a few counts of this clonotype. CDR3 bases: TGTGCCAGCAGTTTAGGGACTAGCGGGAGAAGGTACGAGCAGTACTTC. Translating it yields CASSLGTSGRRYEQYF. The gene calls are TRBV12-3 or TRBV12-4 and TRBJ2-7, with 13 bases identical to TRBD2. This CDR3 comprises 16 residues. J was trimmed by 4 bases and V by 1 base; bases with no gene match: 4.

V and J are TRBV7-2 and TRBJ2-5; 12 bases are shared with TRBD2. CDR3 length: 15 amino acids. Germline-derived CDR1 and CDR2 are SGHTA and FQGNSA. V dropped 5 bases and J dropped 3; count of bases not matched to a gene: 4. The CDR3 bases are TGTGCCAGCAGCCACCGGACTAGCGGGAAAGAGACCCAGTACTTC. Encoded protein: CASSHRTSGKETQYF.

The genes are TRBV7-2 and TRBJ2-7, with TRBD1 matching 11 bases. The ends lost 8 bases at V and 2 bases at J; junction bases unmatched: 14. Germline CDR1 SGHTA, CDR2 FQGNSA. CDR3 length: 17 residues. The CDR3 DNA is TGTGCCAGCGGATCGCATAGAAGGACAGGGGGCCCCTACGAGCAGTACTTC. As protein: CASGSHRRTGGPYEQYF. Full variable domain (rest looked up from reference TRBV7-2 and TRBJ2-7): GAGVSQSPSNKVTEKGKDVELRCDPISGHTALYWYRQSLGQGLEFLIYFQGNSAPDKSGLPSDRFSAERTGGSVSTLTIQRTQQEDSAVYLCASGSHRRTGGPYEQYFGPGTRLTVT.

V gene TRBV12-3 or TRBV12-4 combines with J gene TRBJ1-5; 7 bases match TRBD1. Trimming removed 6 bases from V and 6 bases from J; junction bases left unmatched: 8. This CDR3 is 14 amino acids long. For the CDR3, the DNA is TGTGCCAGCAGCGAACAGGGGATGCGTCAGCCCCAGCATTTT. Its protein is CASSEQGMRQPQHF.

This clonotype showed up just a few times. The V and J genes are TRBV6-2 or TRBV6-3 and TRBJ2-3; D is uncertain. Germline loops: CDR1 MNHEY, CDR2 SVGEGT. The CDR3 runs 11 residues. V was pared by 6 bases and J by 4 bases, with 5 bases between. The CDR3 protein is CASRRADTQYF. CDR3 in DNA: TGTGCCAGCAGGCGCGCAGATACGCAGTATTTT.

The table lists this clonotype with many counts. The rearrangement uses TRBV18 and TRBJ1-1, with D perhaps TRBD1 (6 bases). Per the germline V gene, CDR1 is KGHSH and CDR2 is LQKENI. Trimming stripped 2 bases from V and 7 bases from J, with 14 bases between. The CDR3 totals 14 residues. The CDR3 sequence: CASSPRSGASEAFF. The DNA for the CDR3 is TGTGCCAGCTCACCAAGGTCAGGGGCAAGTGAAGCTTTCTTT.

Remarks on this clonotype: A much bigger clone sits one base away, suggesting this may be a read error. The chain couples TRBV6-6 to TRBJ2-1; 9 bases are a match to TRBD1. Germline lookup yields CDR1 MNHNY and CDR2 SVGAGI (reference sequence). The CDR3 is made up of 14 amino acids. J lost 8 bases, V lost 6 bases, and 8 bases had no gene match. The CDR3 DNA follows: TGTGCCAGCAGGCCGGGACAGGGTGGTCATGAGCAGTTCTTC. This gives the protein CASRPGQGGHEQFF.

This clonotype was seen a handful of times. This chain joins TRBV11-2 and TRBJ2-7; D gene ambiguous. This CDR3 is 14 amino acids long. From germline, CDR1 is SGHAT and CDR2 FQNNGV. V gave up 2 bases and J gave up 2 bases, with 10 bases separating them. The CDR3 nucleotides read TGTGCCAGCAGCTTAATGCGGCCCGCCTACGAGCAGTACTTC. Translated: CASSLMRPAYEQYF. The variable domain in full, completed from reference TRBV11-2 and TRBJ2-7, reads EAGVAQSPRYKIIEKRQSVAFWCNPISGHATLYWYQQILGQGPKLLIQFQNNGVVDDSQLPKDRFSAERLKGVDSTLKIQPAKLEDSAVYLCASSLMRPAYEQYFGPGTRLTVT.

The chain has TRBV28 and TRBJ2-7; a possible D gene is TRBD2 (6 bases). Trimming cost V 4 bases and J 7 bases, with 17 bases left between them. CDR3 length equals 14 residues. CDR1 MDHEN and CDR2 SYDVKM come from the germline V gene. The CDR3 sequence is CASSSDSLASEQYF. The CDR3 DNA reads TGTGCCAGCAGTTCGGACTCGCTAGCGTCTGAGCAGTACTTC.

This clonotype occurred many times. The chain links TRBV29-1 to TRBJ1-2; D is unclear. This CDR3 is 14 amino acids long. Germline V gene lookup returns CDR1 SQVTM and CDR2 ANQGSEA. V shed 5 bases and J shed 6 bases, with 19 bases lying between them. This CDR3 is CSVSPGAGLDGYTF. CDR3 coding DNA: TGCAGCGTTTCCCCCGGAGCTGGACTCGATGGCTACACCTTC.

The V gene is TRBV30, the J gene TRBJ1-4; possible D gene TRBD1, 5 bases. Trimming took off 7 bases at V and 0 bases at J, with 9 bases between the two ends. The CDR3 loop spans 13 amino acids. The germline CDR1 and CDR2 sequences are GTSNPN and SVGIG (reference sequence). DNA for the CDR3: TGTGCCTCACGACAGACAACTAATGAAAAACTGTTTTTT. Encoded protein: CASRQTTNEKLFF.

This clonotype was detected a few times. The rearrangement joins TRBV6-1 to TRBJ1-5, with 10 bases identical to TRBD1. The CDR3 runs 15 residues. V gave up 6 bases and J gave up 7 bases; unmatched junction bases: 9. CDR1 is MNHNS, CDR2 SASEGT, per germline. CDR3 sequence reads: CASRRGTGEGQPQHF. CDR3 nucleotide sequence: TGTGCCAGCAGAAGGGGGACAGGGGAGGGACAGCCCCAGCATTTT.

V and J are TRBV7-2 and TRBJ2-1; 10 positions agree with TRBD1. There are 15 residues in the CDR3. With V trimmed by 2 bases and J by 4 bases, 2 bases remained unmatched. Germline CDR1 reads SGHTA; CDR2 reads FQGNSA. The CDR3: CASSLTGQGYNEQFF. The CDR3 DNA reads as TGTGCCAGCAGCTTAACGGGACAGGGGTACAATGAGCAGTTCTTC.

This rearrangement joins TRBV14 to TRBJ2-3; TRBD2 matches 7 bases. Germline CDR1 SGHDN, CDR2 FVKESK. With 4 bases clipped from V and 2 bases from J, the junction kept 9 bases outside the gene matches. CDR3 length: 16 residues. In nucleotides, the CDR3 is TGTGCCAGCAGCCGACAACTAGCGTGGTACACAGATACGCAGTATTTT. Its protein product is CASSRQLAWYTDTQYF.

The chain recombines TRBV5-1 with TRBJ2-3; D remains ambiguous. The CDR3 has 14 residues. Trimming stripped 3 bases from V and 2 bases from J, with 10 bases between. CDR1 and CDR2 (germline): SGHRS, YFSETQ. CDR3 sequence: CASSSRTFTDTQYF. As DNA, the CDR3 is TGCGCCAGCAGCTCCCGGACCTTCACAGATACGCAGTATTTT. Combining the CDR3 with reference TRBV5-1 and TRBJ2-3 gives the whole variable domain KAGVTQTPRYLIKTRGQQVTLSCSPISGHRSVSWYQQTPGQGLQFLFEYFSETQRNKGNFPGRFSGRQFSNSRSEMNVSTLELGDSALYLCASSSRTFTDTQYFGPGTRLTVL.

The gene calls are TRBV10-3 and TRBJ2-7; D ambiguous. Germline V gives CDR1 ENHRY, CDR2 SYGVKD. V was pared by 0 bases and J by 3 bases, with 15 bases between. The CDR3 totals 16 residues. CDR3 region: CAISESLVRTLYEQYF. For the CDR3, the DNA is TGTGCCATCAGTGAGTCGCTGGTCAGGACCCTCTACGAGCAGTACTTC.

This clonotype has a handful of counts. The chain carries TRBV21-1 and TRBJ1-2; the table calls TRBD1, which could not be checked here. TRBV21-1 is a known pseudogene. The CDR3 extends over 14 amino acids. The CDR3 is CASSKYGGDYGYTF. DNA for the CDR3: TGTGCCAGCAGCAAATACGGGGGAGACTATGGCTACACCTTC.

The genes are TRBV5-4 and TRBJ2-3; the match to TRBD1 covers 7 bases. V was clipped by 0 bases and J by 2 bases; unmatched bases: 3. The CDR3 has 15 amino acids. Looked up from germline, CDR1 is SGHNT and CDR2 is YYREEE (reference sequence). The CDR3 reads CASSLEGAFTDTQYF. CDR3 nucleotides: TGTGCCAGCAGCTTGGAGGGGGCCTTCACAGATACGCAGTATTTT.

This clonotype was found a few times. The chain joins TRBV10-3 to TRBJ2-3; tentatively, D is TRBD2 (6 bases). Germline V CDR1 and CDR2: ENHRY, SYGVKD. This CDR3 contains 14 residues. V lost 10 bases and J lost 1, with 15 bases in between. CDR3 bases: TGTGCCACGGGGGTGCCTCCTCGCACAGATACGCAGTATTTT. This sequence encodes CATGVPPRTDTQYF.

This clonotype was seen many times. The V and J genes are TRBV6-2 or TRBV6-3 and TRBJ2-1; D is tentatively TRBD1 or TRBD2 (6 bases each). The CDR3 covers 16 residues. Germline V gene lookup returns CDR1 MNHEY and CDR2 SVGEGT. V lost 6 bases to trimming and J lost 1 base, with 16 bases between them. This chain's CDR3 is CASRKGGASSYNEQFF. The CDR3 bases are TGTGCCAGCAGAAAGGGGGGAGCCTCATCCTACAATGAGCAGTTCTTC.